The present T cell receptor (beta chain) was sequenced within a study of radiotherapy plus CTLA-4 blockade in lung cancer. Study background: Around 19% of enrolled patients responded objectively, and more than 30% had disease control. The study, taken as a whole, reports: The authors reported that early blood T cell clone dynamics, with interferon-beta, best predicted response. Some TCR clones had been derived from tumors. These clones expanded in peripheral blood after radiotherapy plus ipilimumab.

This CDR3 has 15 residues. Germline V gene data show CDR1 as SGHTA and CDR2 as FQGNSA. V was shortened by 1 base and J by 5 bases, with 14 bases between the two germline ends. Profiling relied on immunoSEQ multiplex PCR, and the TCRdb table lists in-frame clones only, not all of them. This table holds approximately 50,000 clones, approximately 82% found once. Remarks on this clone: Its target is unknown.

This clonotype was obtained from a human donor with non-small cell lung cancer whose response to radiotherapy plus ipilimumab could not be evaluated. The starting material was peripheral blood, obtained from a patient treated with radiotherapy plus ipilimumab. The chain recombines TRBV7-2 with TRBJ1-1; no clear D gene. CDR3 residues: CASSLDGMSGTEAFF. The CDR3 nucleotides read TGTGCCAGCAGCTTAGACGGGATGTCGGGTACTGAAGCTTTCTTT.